This TCR beta chain was recorded in a study of blood T cell repertoires in COVID-19. Study context: COVID-19 samples, acute and convalescent, were from the United States, Italy and Spain.

Germline CDR1 is SGHDT and CDR2 is YYEEEE. V was clipped by 0 bases and J by 6 bases; unmatched bases: 3. The CDR3 has 15 amino acids. Data came from immunoSEQ multiplex PCR; TCRdb stores just in-frame clones and leaves some out. The table lists about 190,000 clones, around nine tenths of them singletons. This TCR came from a human donor in a cohort sampled during active COVID-19. The sample consisted of peripheral blood. The rearrangement joins TRBV5-6 to TRBJ2-2; 9 positions agree with TRBD2. The CDR3: CASSLASGVAGELFF. DNA for the CDR3: TGTGCCAGCAGCTTGGCTAGCGGGGTGGCCGGGGAGCTGTTTTTT.